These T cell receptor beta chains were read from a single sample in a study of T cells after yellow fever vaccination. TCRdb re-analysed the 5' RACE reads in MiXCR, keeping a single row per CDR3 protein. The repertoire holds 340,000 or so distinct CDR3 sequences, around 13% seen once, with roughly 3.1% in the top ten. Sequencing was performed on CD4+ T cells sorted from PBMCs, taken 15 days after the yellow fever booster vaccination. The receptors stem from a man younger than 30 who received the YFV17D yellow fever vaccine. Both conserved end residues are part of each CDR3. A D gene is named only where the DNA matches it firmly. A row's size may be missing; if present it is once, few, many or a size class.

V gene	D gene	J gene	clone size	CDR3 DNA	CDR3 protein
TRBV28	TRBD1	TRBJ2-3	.	TGTGCCAGCAGTCCCCACCAGGGGGCCTCAAGCACAGATACGCAGTATTTT	CASSPHQGASSTDTQYF
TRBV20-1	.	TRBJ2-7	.	TGCAGTGCCCTAAGTGACGCGGGGTGGGACGAGCAGTACTTC	CSALSDAGWDEQYF
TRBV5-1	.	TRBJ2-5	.	TGCGCCAGCAGCTTGGCCGACAGCCAAGGGGAGACCCAGTACTTC	CASSLADSQGETQYF
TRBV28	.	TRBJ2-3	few	TGTGCCAGCAGTTTGTACCGCCGAGAAGTGTATTTT	CASSLYRREVYF
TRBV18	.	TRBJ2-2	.	TGTGCCAGCTCACCACCGGCCGACAGCGCGAACACCGGGGAGCTGTTTTTT	CASSPPADSANTGELFF
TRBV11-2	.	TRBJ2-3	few	TGTGCCAGCACCCGACCTCCCTCAACAGATACGCAGTATTTT	CASTRPPSTDTQYF
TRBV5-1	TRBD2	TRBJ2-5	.	TGCGCCAGCAGCCCCCGACTAGCGGGGGGGAGAGAGACCCAGTACTTC	CASSPRLAGGRETQYF
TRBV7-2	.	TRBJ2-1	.	TGTGCCAGCAGCGCACACAATGAGCAGTTCTTC	CASSAHNEQFF
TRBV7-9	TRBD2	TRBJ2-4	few	TGTGCCAGCAGCTTAGGGGAGGGAAACATTCAGTACTTC	CASSLGEGNIQYF
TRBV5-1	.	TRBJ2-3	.	TGCGCCAGCAGCTTGGAGACAGCGGGCACAGATACGCAGTATTTT	CASSLETAGTDTQYF
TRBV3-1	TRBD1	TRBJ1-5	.	TGTGCCAGCAGCCTCGGACAGGACGGGAATCAGCCCCAGCATTTT	CASSLGQDGNQPQHF
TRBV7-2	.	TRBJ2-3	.	TGTGCCAGCAGCACAGACTCGGATACGCAGTATTTT	CASSTDSDTQYF
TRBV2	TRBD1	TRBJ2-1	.	TGTGCCAGCAGGCAGGGACAGGGGCCCTACAATGAGCAGTTCTTC	CASRQGQGPYNEQFF
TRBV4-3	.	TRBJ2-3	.	TGCGCCAGCAGCCAAGATGTTTTAGCGGGCACAGATACGCAGTATTTT	CASSQDVLAGTDTQYF
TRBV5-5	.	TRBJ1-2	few	TGTGCCAGCAGCCCGGGACGGATTGGAGGGGGCTACACCTTC	CASSPGRIGGGYTF
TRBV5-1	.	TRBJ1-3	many	TGCGCCAGCAGCCTGGGACAAATCTCTGGAAACACCATATATTTT	CASSLGQISGNTIYF
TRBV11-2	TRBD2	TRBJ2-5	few	TGTGCCAGCAGCTTTTCACCAGGGACTAGCGAGACCCAGTACTTC	CASSFSPGTSETQYF
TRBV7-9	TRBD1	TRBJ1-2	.	TGTGCCAGCAGCTTCCAGGGGGCTTACTATGGCTACACCTTC	CASSFQGAYYGYTF
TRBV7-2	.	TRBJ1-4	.	TGTGCCAGCAGCTTTTATCTAAGTGAAAAACTGTTTTTT	CASSFYLSEKLFF
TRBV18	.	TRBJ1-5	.	TGTGCCAGCGGGAATGGGGAGAATCAGCCCCAGCATTTT	CASGNGENQPQHF
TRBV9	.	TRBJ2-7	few	TGTGCCAGCAGCGGGGCGGAGGGGGACTCCTACGAGCAGTACTTC	CASSGAEGDSYEQYF
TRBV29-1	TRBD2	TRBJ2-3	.	TGCAGCGCCTCAGCGGGGGGCACAGATACGCAGTATTTT	CSASAGGTDTQYF
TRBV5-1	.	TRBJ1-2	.	TGCGCCAGCAGCTTGGGCTCGGGTCGGGCGATATCTAACTATGGCTACACCTTC	CASSLGSGRAISNYGYTF
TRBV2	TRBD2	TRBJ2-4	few	TGTGCCAGCAGTGAGGAGAGACTAGCCATAAACATTCAGTACTTC	CASSEERLAINIQYF
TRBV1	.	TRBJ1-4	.	TGCACCAGCAGGGCCGGGACAGTCGACGATGAAAAACTGTTTTTT	CTSRAGTVDDEKLFF
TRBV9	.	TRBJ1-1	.	TGTGCCAGCAGCGTAGCCTGGAGCACTGAAGCTTTCTTT	CASSVAWSTEAFF
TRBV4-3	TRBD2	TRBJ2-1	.	TGCGCCAGCAGCCAGAACCTAGCGGGGGGTTCTTGGGAGCAGTTCTTC	CASSQNLAGGSWEQFF